Listed here are 5 T cell receptor beta chains from one sample, sequenced in a study of read filtering for tumor transcriptome and immune sequencing. Molecular barcoded adaptors covering alpha/delta and beta/gamma chains were used on 400 to 450 ng RNA. TCRdb called the reads again in MiXCR, with one record for every CDR3 protein. This repertoire shows roughly 130,000 distinct CDR3 sequences, 10% to 15% found once; its top ten account for around 10%. Material: a population of CD138-negative cells sorted from bone marrow. These receptors came from a donor aged 40 or over with multiple myeloma.

This clonotype was seen ten or more times. The V gene is TRBV4-1, the J gene TRBJ1-2, with TRBD1 matching 8 bases. The junction had 11 bases not matched to a gene; V was cut back by 4 bases and J by 1 base. This CDR3 has 17 amino acids. The germline V gene has CDR1 MGHRA and CDR2 YSYEKL. The CDR3 sequence is CASSLTPDREINYGYTF. In DNA, the CDR3 is TGCGCCAGCAGCCTTACACCGGACAGGGAAATTAACTATGGCTACACCTTC.

This clonotype has a count of ten or more. The chain employs TRBV3-1 and TRBJ2-1; 9 nucleotides line up with TRBD2. CDR1 is LGHDT and CDR2 is YNNKEL in the germline V gene (reference sequence). The CDR3 loop spans 15 amino acids. Trimming took 0 bases from V and 4 from J; bases not matched to a gene: 1. The CDR3 DNA reads TGTGCCAGCAGCCAAGATGCGGGAGGGTACAATGAGCAGTTCTTC. Translated: CASSQDAGGYNEQFF.

This clonotype was found a few times. The rearrangement joins TRBV7-2 to TRBJ1-1, with D possibly matching TRBD1 (6 bases). This CDR3 is 16 amino acids long. Per the germline V gene, CDR1 is SGHTA and CDR2 is FQGNSA. Trimming removed 5 bases at V and 3 bases at J, with 19 bases between. The DNA of the CDR3 is TGTGCCAGCAGCCCAGACAGGTCCCGTGACCACACTGAAGCTTTCTTT. Its translation is CASSPDRSRDHTEAFF.

This clonotype was counted many times. The chain carries TRBV6-5 and TRBJ2-7; 8 bases align to TRBD1. Germline values: CDR1 MNHEY, CDR2 SVGAGI. The CDR3 runs 14 residues. J gave up 7 bases and V 2 bases, and 7 bases lay outside the gene matches. CDR3 loop: CASSYTTGAGEQYF. The CDR3 nucleotides are TGTGCCAGCAGTTACACGACAGGGGCGGGGGAGCAGTACTTC.

This clonotype was seen a handful of times. The V gene is TRBV20-1, the J gene TRBJ1-2; D gene uncertain. V was cut by 6 bases and J by 8 bases, with 16 bases left in between. Germline loops: CDR1 DFQATT, CDR2 SNEGSKA (reference sequence). This CDR3 spans 12 amino acids. The DNA for the CDR3 is TGCAGTGCCGCTAAAGTGGAAAGAGGCTACACCTTC. As protein: CSAAKVERGYTF.